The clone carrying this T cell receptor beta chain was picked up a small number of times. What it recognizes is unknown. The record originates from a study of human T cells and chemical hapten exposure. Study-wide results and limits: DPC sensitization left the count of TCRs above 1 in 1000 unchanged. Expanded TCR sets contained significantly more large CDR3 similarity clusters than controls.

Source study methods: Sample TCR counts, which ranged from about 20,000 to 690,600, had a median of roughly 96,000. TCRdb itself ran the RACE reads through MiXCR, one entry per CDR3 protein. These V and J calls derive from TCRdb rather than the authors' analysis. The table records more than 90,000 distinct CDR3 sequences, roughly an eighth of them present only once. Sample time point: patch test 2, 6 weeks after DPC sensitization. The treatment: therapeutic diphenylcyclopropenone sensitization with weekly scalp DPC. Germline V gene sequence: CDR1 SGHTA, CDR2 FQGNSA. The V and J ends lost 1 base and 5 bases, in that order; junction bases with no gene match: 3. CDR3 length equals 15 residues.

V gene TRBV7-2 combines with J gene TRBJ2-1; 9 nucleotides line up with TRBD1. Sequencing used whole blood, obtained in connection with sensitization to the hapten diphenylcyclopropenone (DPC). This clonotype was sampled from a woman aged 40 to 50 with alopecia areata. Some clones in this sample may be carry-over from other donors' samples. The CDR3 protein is CASSLGGTGNNEQFF. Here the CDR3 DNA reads TGTGCCAGCAGCTTAGGGGGGACAGGGAACAATGAGCAGTTCTTC.